The T cell receptor (beta chain) under discussion was sequenced for a study of T-cell memory formation after mild COVID-19. Study information: Most TCR clusters belonged to a single donor. The study, taken as a whole, reports: The finding that pre-infection memory included some responding clones suggested that cross-reactive memory joined. There was a balanced CD4/CD8 profile in clones contracting day 15 to 85, and later expanders leaned CD4+. CD8+ contracting clones occupied EMRA, while CD4+ ones occupied mainly CM and EM.

TCRdb re-analysed the 5' RACE reads in MiXCR, keeping a single row per CDR3 protein. The data contain hundreds of thousands of distinct CDR3 sequences, roughly 17% of them singletons. As to this clonotype: Its antigen is not known.

The ends were cut back, 2 bases at V and 0 bases at J, with 20 bases in the middle. Germline V gene data show CDR1 as LNHDA and CDR2 as SQIVND (reference sequence). The CDR3 covers 19 residues. The chain is built from TRBV19 and TRBJ2-1; D gene unclear. The specimen sequenced was PBMCs or a T cell subset sorted from them (not recorded which). The receptor's source is an adult woman who had mild COVID-19 (a few samples of this study predate the infection). Cell type and time point are not known. CDR3 sequence: CASSISPSLYSYSYNEQFF. In DNA form, the CDR3 reads TGTGCCAGTAGTATATCCCCATCTTTGTACTCCTACTCCTACAATGAGCAGTTCTTC.